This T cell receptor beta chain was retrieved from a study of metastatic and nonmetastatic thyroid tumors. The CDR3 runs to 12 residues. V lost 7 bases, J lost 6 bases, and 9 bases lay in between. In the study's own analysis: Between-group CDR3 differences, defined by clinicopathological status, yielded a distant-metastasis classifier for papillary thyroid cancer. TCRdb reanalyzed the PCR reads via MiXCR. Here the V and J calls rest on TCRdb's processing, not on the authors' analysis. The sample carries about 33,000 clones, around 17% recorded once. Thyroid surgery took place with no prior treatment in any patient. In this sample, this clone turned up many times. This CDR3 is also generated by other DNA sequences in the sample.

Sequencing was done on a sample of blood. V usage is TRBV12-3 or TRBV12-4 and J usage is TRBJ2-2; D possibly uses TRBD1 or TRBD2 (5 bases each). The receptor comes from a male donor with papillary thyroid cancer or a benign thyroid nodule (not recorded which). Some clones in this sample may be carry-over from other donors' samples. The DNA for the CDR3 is TGTGCCAGCAACAGGCGGGCCGGGGAGCTGTTTTTT. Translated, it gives CASNRRAGELFF.